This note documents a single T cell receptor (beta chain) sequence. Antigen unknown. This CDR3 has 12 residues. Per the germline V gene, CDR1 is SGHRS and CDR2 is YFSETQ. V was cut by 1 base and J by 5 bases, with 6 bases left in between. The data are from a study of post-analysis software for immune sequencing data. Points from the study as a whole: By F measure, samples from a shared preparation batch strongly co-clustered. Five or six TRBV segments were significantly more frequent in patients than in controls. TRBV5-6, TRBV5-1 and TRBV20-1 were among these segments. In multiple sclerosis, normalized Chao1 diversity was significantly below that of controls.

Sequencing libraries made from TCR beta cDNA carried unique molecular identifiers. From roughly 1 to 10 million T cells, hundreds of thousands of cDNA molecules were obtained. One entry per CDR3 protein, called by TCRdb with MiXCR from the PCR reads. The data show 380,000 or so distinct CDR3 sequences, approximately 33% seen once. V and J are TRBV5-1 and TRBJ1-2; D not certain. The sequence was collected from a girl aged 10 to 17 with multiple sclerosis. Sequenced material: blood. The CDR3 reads CASSLTEYGYTF. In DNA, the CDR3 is TGCGCCAGCAGCTTGACAGAGTATGGCTACACCTTC. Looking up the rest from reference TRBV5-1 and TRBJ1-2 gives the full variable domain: KAGVTQTPRYLIKTRGQQVTLSCSPISGHRSVSWYQQTPGQGLQFLFEYFSETQRNKGNFPGRFSGRQFSNSRSEMNVSTLELGDSALYLCASSLTEYGYTFGSGTRLTVV.